These T cell receptor beta chains were read from a single sample in a study of graft-versus-host responses after intestinal transplantation. The repertoire was sequenced with immunoSEQ multiplex PCR; TCRdb's copy has only in-frame clones and lacks some. The sample gives over 80,000 clones, roughly 91% of which show up once; roughly 0.2% is in the top ten. The antigens of these receptors remain unknown. The sample consisted of unstimulated CD4+ T cells sorted from spleen or lymph node cells, taken before transplant. The origin of the receptors is a human donor who was the organ donor for an intestinal transplant. Both conserved end residues are part of each CDR3. Each record gives: CDR3 protein, CDR3 DNA, J gene, clone size, CDR3 length, V gene, D gene. The D gene is left open where the match is weak. The size field is filled for only some rows; it gives once, few, many or a size class.

CASRLRDCSYEQYF | TGTGCAAGTCGCTTAAGGGACTGCTCCTACGAGCAGTACTTC | TRBJ2-7 | - | 14 | TRBV12-2 | -
CASSLRGGRYEKLFF | TGTGCCAGCAGTTTAAGGGGGGGGCGCTATGAAAAACTGTTTTTT | TRBJ1-4 | few | 15 | TRBV28 | -
CASGLDTEAFF | TGTGCCAGTGGGCTCGACACTGAAGCTTTCTTT | TRBJ1-1 | - | 11 | TRBV2 | -
CASSTGASGYTF | TGTGCCAGCAGCACAGGGGCGAGCGGCTACACCTTC | TRBJ1-2 | - | 12 | TRBV7-9 | TRBD1
CASSEYPSGVEQYF | TGTGCCAGCAGTGAATATCCCTCGGGGGTCGAGCAGTACTTC | TRBJ2-7 | - | 14 | TRBV25-1 | -
CASSRQGLETQYF | TGTGCCAGTAGTAGACAGGGGCTTGAGACCCAGTACTTC | TRBJ2-5 | - | 13 | TRBV19 | TRBD1
CASSQEVQTGELFF | TGCGCCAGCAGCCAAGAAGTACAGACCGGGGAGCTGTTTTTT | TRBJ2-2 | - | 14 | TRBV4-1 | -
CASSPYKSGTPNEQFF | TGTGCCAGCAGTCCCTATAAGTCCGGGACACCCAATGAGCAGTTCTTC | TRBJ2-1 | - | 16 | TRBV27 | -
CASSVIDRGKTQYF | TGTGCCAGCAGCGTAATTGACAGGGGCAAGACCCAGTACTTC | TRBJ2-5 | once | 14 | TRBV7-2 | TRBD1
CASSQDPMGAGGHYTQYF | TGTGCCAGCAGCCAAGACCCCATGGGGGCGGGGGGCCACTATACGCAGTATTTT | TRBJ2-3 | - | 18 | TRBV4-2 | TRBD2
CASSARDRIEAFF | TGTGCCAGCAGTGCCCGGGACAGAATTGAAGCTTTCTTT | TRBJ1-1 | - | 13 | TRBV27 | TRBD1
CASSLETGFNGYTF | TGTGCCAGCAGCTTAGAGACGGGATTCAATGGCTACACCTTC | TRBJ1-2 | - | 14 | TRBV5-8 | -
CAISESGGGQYF | TGTGCCATCAGTGAATCGGGGGGCGGGCAGTACTTC | TRBJ2-7 | few | 12 | TRBV10-3 | -
CASSIPRGRSYEQYF | TGTGCCAGCAGTATCCCCAGGGGGAGGTCCTACGAGCAGTACTTC | TRBJ2-7 | - | 15 | TRBV27 | -
CATNWEGPANYGYTF | TGTGCCACCAATTGGGAGGGTCCCGCTAACTATGGCTACACCTTC | TRBJ1-2 | - | 15 | TRBV19 | -
CASSQSGRGPSSGNTIYF | TGCGCCAGCAGTCAATCGGGCAGGGGCCCTTCCTCTGGAAACACCATATATTTT | TRBJ1-3 | - | 18 | TRBV23-1 | -
CASSRSRSHEYEQYF | TGTGCCAGCAGCCGGTCGAGGTCGCACGAATACGAGCAGTACTTC | TRBJ2-7 | once | 15 | TRBV7-4 | -
CASRAGHASGANVLTF | TGTGCCAGTAGGGCAGGGCACGCCTCTGGGGCCAACGTCCTGACTTTC | TRBJ2-6 | - | 16 | TRBV19 | -
CASSLSYEQYF | TGTGCCAGCAGCCTCTCCTACGAGCAGTACTTC | TRBJ2-7 | - | 11 | TRBV7-8 | -
CASSQVPGQTNTEAFF | TGCGCCAGCAGCCAAGTCCCCGGACAAACGAACACTGAAGCTTTCTTT | TRBJ1-1 | - | 16 | TRBV4-1 | -
CASSVAPGGNGNTIYF | TGTGCCAGCAGCGTAGCTCCAGGGGGTAATGGAAACACCATATATTTT | TRBJ1-3 | - | 16 | TRBV9 | TRBD1
CASSPPGLAGGPFHQETQYF | TGTGCCAGCTCACCACCCGGACTAGCGGGGGGGCCCTTCCATCAAGAGACCCAGTACTTC | TRBJ2-5 | - | 20 | TRBV18 | TRBD2
CAFQAPLNTEAFF | TGTGCCTTCCAGGCCCCGTTGAACACTGAAGCTTTCTTT | TRBJ1-1 | - | 13 | TRBV30 | -